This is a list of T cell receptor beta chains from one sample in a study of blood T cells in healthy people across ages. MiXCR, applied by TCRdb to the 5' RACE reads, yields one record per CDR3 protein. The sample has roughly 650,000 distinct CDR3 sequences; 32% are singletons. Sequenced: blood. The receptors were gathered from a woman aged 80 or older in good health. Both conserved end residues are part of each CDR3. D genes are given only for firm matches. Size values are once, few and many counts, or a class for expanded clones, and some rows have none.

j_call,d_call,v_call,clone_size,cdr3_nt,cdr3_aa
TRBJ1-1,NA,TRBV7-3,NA,TGTGCCAGCAGCCCAGGACGGAGGAACACTGAAGCTTTCTTT,CASSPGRRNTEAFF
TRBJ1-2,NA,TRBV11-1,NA,TGTGCCGGCAGCGCCCGGGGTTGGACGGGCTATGGCTACACCTTC,CAGSARGWTGYGYTF
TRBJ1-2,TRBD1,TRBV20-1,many,TGCAGTGCTAGGGCAGGGGGTGGCTACACCTTC,CSARAGGGYTF
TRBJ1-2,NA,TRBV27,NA,TGTGCCAGCAGTTTATGCGGGCGGAATGGCTACACCTTC,CASSLCGRNGYTF
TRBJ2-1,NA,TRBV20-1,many,TGCAGTGCGCGGAGGGGGTACAATGAGCAGTTCTTC,CSARRGYNEQFF
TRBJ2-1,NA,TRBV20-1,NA,TGCAGTGGCAAACCGTTACAGGGCGGTGGGTCCTACAATGAGCAGGTCTTC,CSGKPLQGGGSYNEQVF
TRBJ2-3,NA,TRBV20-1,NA,TGCAGTACGAGGGGGACGATCCACGATACGCAGTATTTT,CSTRGTIHDTQYF
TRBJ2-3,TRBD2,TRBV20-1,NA,TGCAGTGCTTCTAGCGGGAGGGGTACAGATACGCAGTATTTT,CSASSGRGTDTQYF
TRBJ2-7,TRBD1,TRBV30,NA,TGTGCCCGGAGTGCCGGACAGGGAGCAGGCGAGCAGTACTTC,CARSAGQGAGEQYF
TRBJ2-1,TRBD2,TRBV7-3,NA,TGTGCCAGCAGCCCCCAAAGCGGGAGCCCGGATAATGAGCAGTTCTTC,CASSPQSGSPDNEQFF
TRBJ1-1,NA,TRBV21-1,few,TGTGCCAGCCCCCTGAACACTGAAGCTTTCTTT,CASPLNTEAFF
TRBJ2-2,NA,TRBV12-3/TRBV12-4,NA,TGTGCCAGCCTCCCGAGACCACCGAACACCGGGGAGCTGTTTTTT,CASLPRPPNTGELFF
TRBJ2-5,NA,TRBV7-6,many,TGTGCCAGCAGTCAGACGCGACGGTACCAAGAGACCCAGTACTTC,CASSQTRRYQETQYF
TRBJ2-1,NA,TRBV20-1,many,TGCAGTGCTAGAGATTCGGGCTCCTACAATGAGCAGTTCTTC,CSARDSGSYNEQFF
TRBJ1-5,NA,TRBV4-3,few,TGCGCCAGCAGCAGGGATGGATATAGCAATCAGCCCCAGCATTTT,CASSRDGYSNQPQHF
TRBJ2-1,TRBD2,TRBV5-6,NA,TGTGCCAGCAGCTTCACTAGCGGGGGGGCCGCAATATATGAGCAGTTCTTC,CASSFTSGGAAIYEQFF
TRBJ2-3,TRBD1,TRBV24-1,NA,TGTGCCACCAGTGACCGGACAGGGGGCGCGATAAACACGCGGTGTTTT,CATSDRTGGAINTRCF
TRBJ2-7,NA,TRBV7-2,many,TGTGCCAGCAGCTTAAGCAGGGACATCCCCTCCTACGAGCAGTACTTC,CASSLSRDIPSYEQYF
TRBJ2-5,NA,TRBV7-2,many,TGTGCCAGCAGCTCCACGGGGGCTGGGGAGACCCAGTACTTC,CASSSTGAGETQYF
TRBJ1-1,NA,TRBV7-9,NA,TGTGCCAGCAGCTTAGGGTCTTATTATGAAGCTTTCTTT,CASSLGSYYEAFF
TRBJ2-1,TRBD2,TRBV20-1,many,TGCAGTGCTAGGGGACTAGCGGTCTCGGATGAGCAGTTCTTC,CSARGLAVSDEQFF
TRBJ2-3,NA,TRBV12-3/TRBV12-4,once,TGTGCCAGCAGTTTAGCCAGGGGAGGAGGAGATGCGCAGTATTTT,CASSLARGGGDAQYF
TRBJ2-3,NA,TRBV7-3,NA,TGTGCCAGCAGCCTGACAGCCGCTAGCACAGATACGCAGTATTTT,CASSLTAASTDTQYF
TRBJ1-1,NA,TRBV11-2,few,TGTGCCAGCAGGCCGGCCAGGGGTAACACTGAAGCTTTCTTT,CASRPARGNTEAFF
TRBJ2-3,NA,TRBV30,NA,TGTGCCTGGAGTCCCGGATACAGGGCTTTCACTAGCACAGATACGCAGTATTTT,CAWSPGYRAFTSTDTQYF
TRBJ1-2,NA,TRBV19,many,TGTGCCAGTAGCAAGCAGGGAGGCTACACCTTC,CASSKQGGYTF
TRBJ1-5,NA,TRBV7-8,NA,TGTGCCAGCAGCTTAGCGCGTCGCCGCAATCAGCCCCAGCATTTT,CASSLARRRNQPQHF
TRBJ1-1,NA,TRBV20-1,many,TGCAGTGCTTCGAGAGGGGCCACTGAAGCTTTCTTT,CSASRGATEAFF
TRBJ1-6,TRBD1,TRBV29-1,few,TGCAGCGTACAACAGGGGGCCGGTAATTCACCCCTCCACTTT,CSVQQGAGNSPLHF
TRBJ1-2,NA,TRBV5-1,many,TGCGCCAGCAGCTTCCTCGGGGGGCATCGGGTGGATGGCTACACCTTC,CASSFLGGHRVDGYTF
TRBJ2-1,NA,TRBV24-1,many,TGTGCCACCAGTGCTGAGGTACATCAGCAGTTCTTC,CATSAEVHQQFF
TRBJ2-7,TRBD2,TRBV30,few,TGTGCCTGGAGTGCAGTAGCGGGGGGCCGTAACTCCTACGAGCAGTACTTC,CAWSAVAGGRNSYEQYF
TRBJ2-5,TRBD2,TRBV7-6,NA,TGTGCCAGCAGCCCCCGACCCGGGGGGAGTGAGCAGTACTTC,CASSPRPGGSEQYF
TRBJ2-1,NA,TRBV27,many,TGTGCCAGCAGTTTGGGGCAGGGCGCCTACAATGAGCAGTTCTTC,CASSLGQGAYNEQFF
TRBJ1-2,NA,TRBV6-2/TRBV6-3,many,TGTGCCAGCAGCCGAGCCTCCTATGGCTACACCTTC,CASSRASYGYTF
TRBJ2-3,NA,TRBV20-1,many,TGCAGTGCCGGGATCCGACTAGTTTTCACAGATACGCAGTATTTT,CSAGIRLVFTDTQYF
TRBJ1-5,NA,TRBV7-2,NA,TGTGCCCGCAGCTTAGCGGTCACGGGTCAGCCCCAGCATTTT,CARSLAVTGQPQHF
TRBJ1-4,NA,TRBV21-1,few,TGTGCCAGCAGCTACGGGGGAGGGCCTAATGAAAAACTGTTTTTT,CASSYGGGPNEKLFF
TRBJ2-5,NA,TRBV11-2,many,TGTGCCAGCTCTCCCGGGATCCGACAGACCCAGTACTTC,CASSPGIRQTQYF
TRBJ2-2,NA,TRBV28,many,TGTGCCAGCAGAATTACCGGGGAGCTGTTTTTT,CASRITGELFF
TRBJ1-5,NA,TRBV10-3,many,TGTGCCATCAGTGAGGGTAATCAGCCCCAGCATTTT,CAISEGNQPQHF
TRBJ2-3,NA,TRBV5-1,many,TGCGCCAGCGGGGCGGGACTCAGCACAGATACGCAGTATTTT,CASGAGLSTDTQYF
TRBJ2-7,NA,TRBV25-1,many,TGTGCCAGCAGTGAGTCGGGACGGTCCTACGAGCAGTACTTC,CASSESGRSYEQYF
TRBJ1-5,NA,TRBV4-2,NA,TGTGCCAGCAGCCCCTATGAACAGGACAATCAGCCCCAGCATTTT,CASSPYEQDNQPQHF
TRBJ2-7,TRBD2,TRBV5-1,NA,TGCGCCAGCAGCTTGTCCCTAGCGGGAGGTTCCTACGAGCAGTACTTC,CASSLSLAGGSYEQYF
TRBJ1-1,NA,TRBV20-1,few,TGCAGTGCTAGCCCGGGACTGATGAACACTGAAGCTTTCTTT,CSASPGLMNTEAFF
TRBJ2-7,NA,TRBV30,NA,TGTGCCGGGATCTGGGGCTCCTACGAGCAGTACTTC,CAGIWGSYEQYF
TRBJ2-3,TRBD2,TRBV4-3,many,TGCGCCAGCAGCCAAGATCCTGTAGCGGGGGGGTCGGATACGCAGTATTTT,CASSQDPVAGGSDTQYF
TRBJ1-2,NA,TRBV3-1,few,TGTGCCAGCAGCCAAGGGCTCGGCGGGAATACCTATGGCTACACCTTC,CASSQGLGGNTYGYTF
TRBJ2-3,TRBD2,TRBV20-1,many,TGCAGTGCCACCAGCGGGGGGGTGACAGATACGCAGTATTTT,CSATSGGVTDTQYF